This TCR beta chain was captured by sequencing in a study of T-cell reconstitution after alpha-beta-depleted transplantation in children. This sample's TCRbeta library carried unique molecular identifier barcodes. TCRdb called the PCR reads again in MiXCR, with one record for every CDR3 protein. The sample has approximately 400,000 distinct CDR3 sequences; 15% to 20% are singletons. To note about this clonotype: Antigen unknown.

General observations from the study: Several hundred rapidly expanded clones from non-depleted graft cells reportedly supplied alpha-beta T cells about two months post-transplant. After transplant, high TCRbeta diversity at day 60 in some patients arose from surviving recipient T cells and thymic progenitors. T-cell counts and diversity were attributed mostly to newly produced T cells one year after transplant.

Germline-derived CDR1 and CDR2 are SQVTM and ANQGSEA. The CDR3 loop spans 11 amino acids. Trimming took 6 bases from V and 2 from J, leaving 5 bases between them. Material: PBMCs, mostly from graft donor cells, obtained 360 days after TCRalphabeta/CD19-depleted stem cell transplant. This clonotype originated in a boy under three years old who had a stem cell transplant for Wiskott-Aldrich syndrome, so the T cells may come from the graft donor. The chain uses TRBV29-1 and TRBJ2-1; no definite D call. The CDR3 nucleotides read TGCAGCGTGCCGACCTACAATGAGCAGTTCTTC. Its protein is CSVPTYNEQFF.